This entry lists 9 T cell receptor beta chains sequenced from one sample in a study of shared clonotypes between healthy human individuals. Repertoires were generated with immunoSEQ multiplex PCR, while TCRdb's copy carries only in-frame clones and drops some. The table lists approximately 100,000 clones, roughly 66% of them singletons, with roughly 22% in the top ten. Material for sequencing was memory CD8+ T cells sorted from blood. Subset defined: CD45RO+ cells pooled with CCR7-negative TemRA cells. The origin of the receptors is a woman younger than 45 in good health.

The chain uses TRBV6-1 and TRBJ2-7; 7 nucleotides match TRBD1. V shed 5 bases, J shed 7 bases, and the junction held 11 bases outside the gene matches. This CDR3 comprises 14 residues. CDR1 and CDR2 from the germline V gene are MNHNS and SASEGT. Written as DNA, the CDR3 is TGTGCCAGCAGTTTGACAGGGCAAGTGTGGGAGCAGTACTTC. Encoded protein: CASSLTGQVWEQYF.

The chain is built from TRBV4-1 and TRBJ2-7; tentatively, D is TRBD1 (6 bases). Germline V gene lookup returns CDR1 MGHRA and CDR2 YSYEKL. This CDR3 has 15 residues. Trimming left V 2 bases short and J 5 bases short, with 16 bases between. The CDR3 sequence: CASSQRQALLDEQYF. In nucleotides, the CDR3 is TGCGCCAGCAGCCAACGACAGGCCCTTTTGGACGAGCAGTACTTC.

CDR3 nucleotides: TGTGCCGGGGGGACCCCGCTCGACGAGCAGTACTTC. It yields the protein CAGGTPLDEQYF. This rearrangement joins TRBV2 to TRBJ2-7, with D possibly being TRBD2 (6 bases). This CDR3 is built from 12 residues. The germline V gene has CDR1 SNHLY and CDR2 FYNNEI. V was pared by 11 bases and J by 5 bases, with 16 bases between.

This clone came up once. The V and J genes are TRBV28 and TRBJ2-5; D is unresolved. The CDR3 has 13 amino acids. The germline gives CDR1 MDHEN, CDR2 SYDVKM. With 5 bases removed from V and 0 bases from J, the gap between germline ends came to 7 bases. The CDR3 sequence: CASSPSYQETQYF. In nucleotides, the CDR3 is TGTGCCAGCAGTCCTTCGTACCAAGAGACCCAGTACTTC.

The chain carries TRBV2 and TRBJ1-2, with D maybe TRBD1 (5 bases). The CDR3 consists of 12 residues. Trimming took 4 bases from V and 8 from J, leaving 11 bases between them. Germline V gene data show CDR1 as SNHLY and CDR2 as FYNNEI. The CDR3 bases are TGTGCCAGCAGTGCGGTAGGGGTAGGCTACACCTTC. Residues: CASSAVGVGYTF.

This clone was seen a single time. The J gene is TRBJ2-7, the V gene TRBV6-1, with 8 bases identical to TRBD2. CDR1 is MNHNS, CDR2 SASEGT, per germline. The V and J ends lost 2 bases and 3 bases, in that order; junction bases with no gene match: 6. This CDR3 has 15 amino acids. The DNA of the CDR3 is TGTGCCAGCAGTGAATTATCTAGCGGGCTCTACGAGCAGTACTTC. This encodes CASSELSSGLYEQYF.

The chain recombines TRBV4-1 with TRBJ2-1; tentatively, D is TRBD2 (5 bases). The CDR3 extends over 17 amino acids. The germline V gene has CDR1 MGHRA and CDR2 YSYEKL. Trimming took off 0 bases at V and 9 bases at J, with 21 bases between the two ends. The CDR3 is CASSQEGPGSPWGEQFF. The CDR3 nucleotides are TGCGCCAGCAGCCAAGAGGGTCCGGGAAGTCCCTGGGGTGAGCAGTTCTTC.

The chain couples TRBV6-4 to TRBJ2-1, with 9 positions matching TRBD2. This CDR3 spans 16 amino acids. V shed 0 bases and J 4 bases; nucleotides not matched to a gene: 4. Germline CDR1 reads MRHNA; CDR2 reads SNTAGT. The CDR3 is CASSDSDSGSYNEQFF. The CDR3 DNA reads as TGTGCCAGCAGTGACTCGGATAGCGGGAGTTACAATGAGCAGTTCTTC.

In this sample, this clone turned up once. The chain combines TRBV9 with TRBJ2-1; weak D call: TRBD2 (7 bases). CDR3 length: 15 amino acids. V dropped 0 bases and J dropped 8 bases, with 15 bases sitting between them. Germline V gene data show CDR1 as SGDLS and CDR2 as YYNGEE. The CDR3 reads CASSVEGVGGDEQFF. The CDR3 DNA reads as TGTGCCAGCAGCGTAGAAGGAGTAGGGGGGGATGAGCAGTTCTTC.